These 23 T cell receptor beta chains were sequenced from one sample in a study of cytomegalovirus exposure and HLA in healthy donors. In the PCR, 60 Vbeta and 13 Jbeta primers were used. Method: immunoSEQ multiplex PCR; TCRdb's copy keeps in-frame clones and lacks some. Among some 120,000 clones listed, about three quarters were seen once. What was sequenced was PBMCs. Receptors originate from a man aged 30 to 45 in good health and CMV-seronegative.

This chain uses TRBV30 with TRBJ2-7, with 7 bases that match TRBD2. CDR3 size: 15 residues. J was trimmed by 0 bases and V by 3 bases; bases with no gene match: 8. From germline, CDR1 is GTSNPN and CDR2 SVGIG (reference sequence). This CDR3 is CAWRLGGRVSYEQYF. The CDR3 DNA reads TGTGCCTGGAGGCTAGGAGGGAGGGTCTCCTACGAGCAGTACTTC.

The chain carries TRBV28 and TRBJ1-1; 10 positions match TRBD1. With 5 bases clipped from V and 1 base from J, the junction kept 10 bases outside the gene matches. CDR1 is MDHEN and CDR2 is SYDVKM in the germline V gene. The CDR3 is 17 residues long. Here the CDR3 reads CASSSSGTGATNTEAFF. In nucleotides, the CDR3 is TGTGCCAGCAGTAGTTCCGGGACAGGGGCGACGAACACTGAAGCTTTCTTT.

As regards this clone: The germline gene is not matched at one end of the junction; a read error may be the cause. This sequence joins TRBV30 and TRBJ2-7; D is possibly TRBD1 (6 bases). CDR3 length: 13 residues. Germline V gene sequence: CDR1 GTSNPN, CDR2 SVGIG (reference sequence). The CDR3 nucleotides read TGTGCCTTGAGTCCTACAGGGTTAGGCGAGCAGTACTTC. This codes for CALSPTGLGEQYF.

The genes are TRBV27 and TRBJ2-2, with TRBD2 matching 9 bases. There are 16 residues in the CDR3. Germline CDR1 and CDR2: MNHEY and SMNVEV (reference sequence). V gave up 6 bases and J gave up 4 bases; unmatched junction bases: 9. This CDR3 reads CASRATGLAITGELFF. In nucleotides, the CDR3 is TGTGCCAGCAGGGCTACCGGACTAGCGATCACCGGGGAGCTGTTTTTT.

The CDR3 is CASSPLPDRAPGYTF. CDR3 nucleotide sequence: TGTGCCAGCAGTCCATTACCGGACAGGGCCCCTGGCTACACCTTC. This sequence joins TRBV6-6 and TRBJ1-2; the match to TRBD1 covers 8 bases. After removal of 5 bases from V and 7 bases from J, the junction contained 12 bases not matched to a gene. This CDR3 has 15 residues. Germline V gene sequence: CDR1 MNHNY, CDR2 SVGAGI (reference sequence).

The chain carries TRBV29-1 and TRBJ2-7; the D gene is possibly TRBD1 (6 bases). Germline CDR1 is SQVTM and CDR2 is ANQGSEA. There are 13 residues in the CDR3. The V gene lost 0 bases and the J gene lost 6 bases, with 12 bases spanning the gap. CDR3 nucleotides: TGCAGCGTTGAAGATTACAGGGCAGGCGAGCAGTACTTC. This encodes CSVEDYRAGEQYF.

The chain is built from TRBV27 and TRBJ1-4, with TRBD1 matching over 9 bases. The CDR3 extends over 17 amino acids. V trimming: 6 bases; J trimming: 3 bases; junction bases outside the gene matches: 11. In germline, CDR1 is MNHEY, CDR2 SMNVEV (reference sequence). As DNA, the CDR3 is TGTGCCAGCAGACCGGGACAGGGAATAAATCCTAATGAAAAACTGTTTTTT. Residues: CASRPGQGINPNEKLFF.

This clone was detected once. The genes are TRBV5-1 and TRBJ2-7; 11 nucleotides align to TRBD2. Germline V gene sequence: CDR1 SGHRS, CDR2 YFSETQ. CDR3 length equals 17 residues. V dropped 4 bases and J dropped 2; count of bases not matched to a gene: 11. CDR3 nucleotide sequence: TGCGCCAGCAGCCCCGGAGGCCTAGCGGGAGGCACCTACGAGCAGTACTTC. It specifies CASSPGGLAGGTYEQYF.

V usage is TRBV5-4 and J usage is TRBJ1-1; TRBD1 matches at 8 bases. The germline gives CDR1 SGHNT, CDR2 YYREEE (reference sequence). The CDR3 has 14 residues. With V trimmed by 3 bases and J by 4 bases, 5 bases remained unmatched. The CDR3 loop reads CASSSRGQSTEAFF. The CDR3 region has the DNA TGTGCCAGCAGCTCCAGGGGGCAGAGCACTGAAGCTTTCTTT.

The J gene is TRBJ2-4, the V gene TRBV6-1; 9 bases map to TRBD1. The CDR3 runs to 14 residues. After removal of 1 base from V and 6 bases from J, the junction contained 1 base not matched to a gene. The germline gives CDR1 MNHNS, CDR2 SASEGT. CDR3 sequence reads: CASSEGQGVNIQYF. DNA for the CDR3: TGTGCCAGCAGTGAAGGACAGGGGGTAAACATTCAGTACTTC.

The genes are TRBV4-1 and TRBJ1-6; TRBD1 aligns across 9 bases. Germline trimming cut 5 bases from V and 10 bases from J; bases unmatched to any gene: 6. CDR3 length: 14 residues. Germline V CDR1 and CDR2: MGHRA, YSYEKL. CDR3 sequence reads: CASSFRDRDSPLHF. The DNA for the CDR3 is TGCGCCAGCAGCTTCCGGGACAGGGACTCACCCCTCCACTTT.

The CDR3 here is CASSLNKGPRDTQYF. The DNA of the CDR3 is TGTGCCAGCAGCTTAAATAAGGGGCCCAGGGATACGCAGTATTTT. The chain recombines TRBV7-3 with TRBJ2-3; a possible D gene is TRBD1 (5 bases). Germline V gene data show CDR1 as SGHTA and CDR2 as FQGTGA. The CDR3 length is 15 residues. With 1 base removed from V and 6 bases from J, the gap between germline ends came to 14 bases. The variable domain in full, with the rest retrieved from reference TRBV7-3 and TRBJ2-3, is GAGVSQTPSNKVTEKGKYVELRCDPISGHTALYWYRQSLGQGPEFLIYFQGTGAADDSGLPNDRFFAVRPEGSVSTLKIQRTERGDSAVYLCASSLNKGPRDTQYFGPGTRLTVL.

The chain combines TRBV28 with TRBJ1-2, with a tentative D call TRBD1 (5 bases). Per the germline V gene, CDR1 is MDHEN and CDR2 is SYDVKM. The V and J ends lost 3 bases and 4 bases respectively, with 9 bases between them. CDR3 size: 13 residues. Written as DNA, the CDR3 is TGTGCCAGCAGTTTTCAGGGTCCCTATGGCTACACCTTC. It specifies CASSFQGPYGYTF.

V gene TRBV7-2 combines with J gene TRBJ1-5; TRBD1 matches at 9 bases. Germline V lookup: CDR1 SGHTA, CDR2 FQGNSA. The CDR3 extends over 15 amino acids. Trimming removed 5 bases from V and 0 bases from J; junction bases left unmatched: 2. The CDR3 protein is CASSVDRGSNQPQHF. The CDR3 region has the DNA TGTGCCAGCAGCGTGGACAGGGGTAGCAATCAGCCCCAGCATTTT. Combining the CDR3 with reference TRBV7-2 and TRBJ1-5 gives the whole variable domain GAGVSQSPSNKVTEKGKDVELRCDPISGHTALYWYRQSLGQGLEFLIYFQGNSAPDKSGLPSDRFSAERTGGSVSTLTIQRTQQEDSAVYLCASSVDRGSNQPQHFGDGTRLSIL.

This rearrangement joins TRBV19 to TRBJ2-3, with D perhaps matching TRBD2 (7 bases). The CDR3 contains 14 residues. With 4 bases removed from V and 6 bases from J, the gap between germline ends came to 14 bases. CDR1 LNHDA and CDR2 SQIVND come from the germline V gene (reference sequence). Written as DNA, the CDR3 is TGTGCCAGTAGTAGGGGGGGGCCCGGTGATACGCAGTATTTT. It translates to CASSRGGPGDTQYF.

This rearrangement joins TRBV4-3 to TRBJ1-6, with 12 bases lining up with TRBD1. Losses at the gene ends were 7 bases for V and 7 bases for J; bases not matched to a gene: 8. In germline, CDR1 is LGHNA, CDR2 YSLEER. The CDR3 sequence is 16 residues long. The DNA for the CDR3 is TGCGCCAGCAAAACCGGGACAGGGGGCTTGAATTCACCCCTCCACTTT. Its protein product is CASKTGTGGLNSPLHF.

The J gene is TRBJ1-2, the V gene TRBV19, with 7 nucleotides matching TRBD1. The germline gives CDR1 LNHDA, CDR2 SQIVND (reference sequence). V shed 7 bases, J shed 5 bases, and the junction held 7 bases outside the gene matches. The length of the CDR3 is 13 residues. The CDR3, as DNA: TGTGCCAGTAAGGCCCAGGGGGGATATGGCTACACCTTC. Its translation: CASKAQGGYGYTF.

With respect to this clone: This sample also contains other DNA sequences that code for the same CDR3. The gene calls are TRBV25-1 and TRBJ2-1; possibly TRBD1 for D (5 bases). CDR1 is MGHDK and CDR2 is SYGVNS in the germline V gene. This CDR3 region has 12 residues. V was pared by 6 bases and J by 4 bases, with 7 bases between. The CDR3 sequence is CASRRQYNEQFF. The CDR3 DNA reads as TGTGCCAGCAGGCGACAGTACAATGAGCAGTTCTTC.

This chain links TRBV4-2 with TRBJ2-7, with D possibly matching TRBD2 (5 bases). CDR1 and CDR2 from the germline V gene are LGHNA and YNFKEQ. This CDR3 has 15 residues. Trimming took 9 bases from V and 0 from J, leaving 18 bases between them. The CDR3 DNA follows: TGTGCCAGTGGGGTCCCCGCTACTAGCTCCTACGAGCAGTACTTC. Its translation is CASGVPATSSYEQYF.

In its sample, this clone was seen a few times. The chain links TRBV7-9 to TRBJ1-3, with D possibly TRBD1 on 5 matching bases. CDR3 length equals 15 residues. V was cut by 8 bases and J by 2 bases, with 16 bases left in between. Germline values: CDR1 SEHNR, CDR2 FQNEAQ (reference sequence). CDR3 protein: CASWGRGGAGNTIYF. The CDR3 DNA sequence: TGTGCCAGCTGGGGACGGGGAGGAGCTGGAAACACCATATATTTT.

A word on this clone: This sample includes further DNA sequences coding for the same CDR3. This chain uses TRBV2 with TRBJ1-5, with 7 nucleotides matching TRBD1. The junction had 2 bases not matched to a gene; V was cut back by 7 bases and J by 2 bases. The CDR3 is 13 amino acids. Germline V gene lookup returns CDR1 SNHLY and CDR2 FYNNEI. The CDR3 protein is CASTGQGNQPQHF. For the CDR3, the DNA is TGTGCCAGCACTGGACAGGGCAATCAGCCCCAGCATTTT.

This chain links TRBV9 with TRBJ2-7; perhaps TRBD2 as D (6 bases). CDR1 is SGDLS and CDR2 is YYNGEE in the germline V gene. The V and J ends lost 0 bases and 5 bases respectively, with 12 bases between them. This CDR3 spans 14 amino acids. This CDR3 reads CASSVEAGRNEQYF. In DNA form, the CDR3 reads TGTGCCAGCAGCGTAGAGGCGGGACGGAACGAGCAGTACTTC.

The chain joins TRBV4-3 to TRBJ1-3; D is uncertain. V was trimmed by 3 bases and J by 0 bases, leaving 9 bases between them. This CDR3 contains 15 residues. Germline CDR1 and CDR2: LGHNA and YSLEER. The CDR3 sequence is CASSQAAGSGNTIYF. The CDR3, as DNA: TGCGCCAGCAGCCAGGCCGCAGGCTCTGGAAACACCATATATTTT.